The 27 T cell receptor beta chains presented below share a single source sample, sequenced in a study of blood T cells in healthy people across ages. Primed by a sample-barcoded 5' primer and a J-beta primer mix, a second PCR proceeded for about 6 to 11 cycles. TCRdb used MiXCR to reprocess the 5' RACE reads, holding one entry per CDR3 protein. The sample holds about 720,000 distinct CDR3 sequences, 22% seen once. Input material: blood. The receptors were sampled from a man between 65 and 85 years old in good health.

The chain recombines TRBV19 with TRBJ1-1, with 9 bases identical to TRBD1. The CDR3 sequence is 16 residues long. After removal of 4 bases from V and 0 bases from J, the junction contained 6 bases not matched to a gene. Germline assignment: CDR1 LNHDA and CDR2 SQIVND (reference sequence). The CDR3 DNA sequence: TGTGCCAGTAGTAAGGGGACAGGGCAAATGAACACTGAAGCTTTCTTT. Translation: CASSKGTGQMNTEAFF.

Concerning this clonotype itself: A read error may explain this, as a much larger clone is one base away. V usage is TRBV27 and J usage is TRBJ1-6; D is ambiguous. The CDR3 totals 15 residues. V gave up 1 base and J gave up 4 bases, with 8 bases separating them. CDR1 and CDR2 (germline): MNHEY, SMNVEV (reference sequence). The CDR3 DNA reads as TGTGCCAGCAGTTTATACGGACGGTATAATTCACCCCTCCACTTT. Encoded protein: CASSLYGRYNSPLHF.

V gene TRBV29-1 combines with J gene TRBJ1-1; D is unclear. Germline lookup yields CDR1 SQVTM and CDR2 ANQGSEA. The CDR3 consists of 12 residues. V dropped 6 bases and J dropped 3 bases, with 11 bases sitting between them. The CDR3 region is CSVTHRDTEAFF. The CDR3 DNA reads TGCAGCGTCACACACCGGGACACTGAAGCTTTCTTT. Based on the CDR3 plus reference TRBV29-1 and TRBJ1-1, the full variable domain is SAVISQKPSRDICQRGTSLTIQCQVDSQVTMMFWYRQQPGQSLTLIATANQGSEATYESGFVIDKFPISRPNLTFSTLTVSNMSPEDSSIYLCSVTHRDTEAFFGQGTRLTVV.

The chain combines TRBV12-3 or TRBV12-4 with TRBJ2-5, with TRBD1 as a possible D gene (8 bases). V was clipped by 4 bases and J by 4 bases, with 16 bases between them. This CDR3 is 15 amino acids long. The CDR3 DNA sequence: TGTGCCAGCAGTTCGCGGACAGGGAGGGGAGAGACCCAGTACTTC. Encoded protein: CASSSRTGRGETQYF.

DNA of the CDR3: TGTGCCAGCAGTTCCATAACTAGCGGCCTCACAGATACGCAGTATTTT. This encodes CASSSITSGLTDTQYF. The chain links TRBV12-3 or TRBV12-4 to TRBJ2-3; 8 bases agree with TRBD2. Unmatched junction bases numbered 8, after V lost 4 bases and J lost 2 bases. This CDR3 is built from 16 residues.

This clonotype was counted only a few times. The J gene is TRBJ2-1, the V gene TRBV7-2; D unclear. The germline V and J ends were trimmed by 8 bases and 1 base, with 21 bases remaining between them. The germline V gene encodes CDR1 SGHTA and CDR2 FQGNSA. The CDR3 covers 17 residues. The CDR3 reads CASASEVWRPSYNEQFF. The CDR3 region has the DNA TGTGCCAGCGCCTCCGAGGTATGGCGCCCATCCTACAATGAGCAGTTCTTC.

This clonotype was detected only a few times. The chain joins TRBV12-3 or TRBV12-4 to TRBJ2-2, with TRBD2 matching over 10 bases. CDR3 length: 19 residues. Losses at the gene ends were 2 bases for V and 5 bases for J; bases not matched to a gene: 14. The DNA for the CDR3 is TGTGCCAGCAGTTTATCCGGGCTAGCGGGAGAGTATGGAACCGGGGAGCTGTTTTTT. Translation gives CASSLSGLAGEYGTGELFF.

The chain carries TRBV6-5 and TRBJ1-1; D is undetermined. This CDR3 has 15 amino acids. Germline V CDR1 and CDR2: MNHEY, SVGAGI. Trimming took 4 bases from V and 2 from J, leaving 14 bases between them. The CDR3 is CASSSQIQFNTEAFF. As DNA, the CDR3 is TGTGCCAGCAGTTCCCAAATACAGTTTAACACTGAAGCTTTCTTT.

The sample holds a few counts of this clonotype. The chain couples TRBV12-3 or TRBV12-4 to TRBJ2-5; 11 bases fit TRBD2. J gave up 4 bases and V 5 bases, and 6 bases lay outside the gene matches. There are 15 residues in the CDR3. CDR3 residues: CASSISGRALETQYF. The CDR3 bases are TGTGCCAGCAGTATTAGCGGGAGGGCTTTAGAGACCCAGTACTTC.

The rearrangement uses TRBV28 and TRBJ2-1; 9 nucleotides line up with TRBD1. J was trimmed by 1 base and V by 5 bases; bases with no gene match: 6. Germline CDR1 and CDR2: MDHEN and SYDVKM. This CDR3 spans 16 amino acids. The CDR3 DNA reads as TGTGCCAGCAGTCTTACCGGGACAGGGTCCTACAATGAGCAGTTCTTC. Its protein product is CASSLTGTGSYNEQFF.

The CDR3 DNA reads TGCGCCAGCAGCTCCTGGGGGGACGCCCAAGAGACCCAGTACTTC. It encodes CASSSWGDAQETQYF. The V and J genes are TRBV5-1 and TRBJ2-5; tentative D call: TRBD2 (6 bases). Germline CDR1 reads SGHRS; CDR2 reads YFSETQ. V was trimmed by 3 bases and J by 1 base, leaving 13 bases between them. The CDR3 length is 15 residues.

This clonotype came up a few times. The rearrangement uses TRBV12-3 or TRBV12-4 and TRBJ2-1; TRBD2 matches at 12 bases. The CDR3 extends over 17 amino acids. Germline trimming cut 3 bases from V and 7 bases from J; bases unmatched to any gene: 10. The CDR3 bases are TGTGCCAGCAGTTTTGAGACTAGCGGGGGAATAAAGAATGAGCAGTTCTTC. This encodes CASSFETSGGIKNEQFF.

This clonotype has a single count. The V and J genes are TRBV3-1 and TRBJ1-2, with 7 positions matching TRBD1. Germline CDR1 reads LGHDT; CDR2 reads YNNKEL (reference sequence). V lost 0 bases, J lost 6 bases, and 7 bases stayed unmatched. The CDR3 is made up of 15 amino acids. The CDR3 coding sequence is TGTGCCAGCAGCCAAGAAGACAGGGTCTCGAATGGCTACACCTTC. It specifies CASSQEDRVSNGYTF.

The rearrangement uses TRBV3-1 and TRBJ2-3; unclear D gene. Germline CDR1 is LGHDT and CDR2 is YNNKEL (reference sequence). The CDR3 is 15 amino acids. Trimming pared 3 bases from V and 4 bases from J, leaving 14 bases between. DNA of the CDR3: TGTGCCAGCAGCCAGGAGCTAGACCCTCCAGATACGCAGTATTTT. It encodes CASSQELDPPDTQYF.

This clonotype was picked up a small number of times. V and J are TRBV12-3 or TRBV12-4 and TRBJ1-4; the D is unclear. The CDR3 sequence is 13 residues long. Between the trimmed V and J ends, which lost 6 bases and 8 bases, there was a span of 13 bases. DNA for the CDR3: TGTGCCAGCAGCGAAGGTATTCAGGAAAAACTGTTTTTT. Translated, it gives CASSEGIQEKLFF.

The rearrangement joins TRBV7-2 to TRBJ1-1; D is ambiguous. Germline-derived CDR1 and CDR2 are SGHTA and FQGNSA. The CDR3 loop spans 13 amino acids. V gave up 4 bases and J gave up 6 bases, with 12 bases separating them. CDR3 in DNA: TGTGCCAGCAGCTCCGTAAGAGGCTCTGAAGCTTTCTTT. Translation: CASSSVRGSEAFF.

CDR3 residues: CASSFGGRGNEQFF. DNA for the CDR3: TGCGCCAGCAGCTTTGGCGGGAGGGGCAATGAGCAGTTCTTC. The chain links TRBV5-1 to TRBJ2-1, with TRBD2 matching 9 bases. This CDR3 contains 14 residues. V trimming: 2 bases; J trimming: 6 bases; junction bases outside the gene matches: 3. Germline CDR1 is SGHRS and CDR2 is YFSETQ.

The chain joins TRBV7-2 to TRBJ2-5, with TRBD2 matching 12 bases. The J call is doubtful: the DNA matches TRBJ2-1 better. Germline V gene lookup returns CDR1 SGHTA and CDR2 FQGNSA. This CDR3 region has 14 residues. CDR3 nucleotide sequence: TGTGCCAGCAGCTTAAGGACTAGCGGGAAAGGGCAGTTCTTC. Amino acid sequence: CASSLRTSGKGQFF.

This clonotype has more than one count but fewer than ten. The chain has TRBV5-1 and TRBJ1-2; D uncertain. The germline CDR1 and CDR2 sequences are SGHRS and YFSETQ. V lost 2 bases, J lost 2 bases, and 10 bases lay in between. The CDR3 loop spans 14 amino acids. The CDR3 is CASSFDTNNYGYTF. CDR3 bases: TGCGCCAGCAGCTTCGACACAAACAACTATGGCTACACCTTC. Combining the CDR3 with reference TRBV5-1 and TRBJ1-2 gives the whole variable domain KAGVTQTPRYLIKTRGQQVTLSCSPISGHRSVSWYQQTPGQGLQFLFEYFSETQRNKGNFPGRFSGRQFSNSRSEMNVSTLELGDSALYLCASSFDTNNYGYTFGSGTRLTVV.

This chain links TRBV29-1 with TRBJ2-5; D is ambiguous. CDR3 length equals 11 residues. Germline V CDR1 and CDR2: SQVTM, ANQGSEA. The DNA of the CDR3 is TGCAACACCCTGACCTCCGGGACCCAGTACTTC. Protein: CNTLTSGTQYF. The whole variable domain, filled in from reference TRBV29-1 and TRBJ2-5, reads SAVISQKPSRDICQRGTSLTIQCQVDSQVTMMFWYRQQPGQSLTLIATANQGSEATYESGFVIDKFPISRPNLTFSTLTVSNMSPEDSSIYLCNTLTSGTQYFGPGTRLLVL.

As regards this clonotype: One end of the junction fails to match germline, which may point to a read error. V is TRBV4-3 and J is TRBJ1-2; 7 positions agree with TRBD1. The CDR3 loop spans 15 amino acids. Looked up from germline, CDR1 is LGHNA and CDR2 is YSLEER. The DNA of the CDR3 is TGCGCCAGCAGCAAAGACAGGGATCAGGTTCGTGGCTACACCTTC. This encodes CASSKDRDQVRGYTF.

The chain couples TRBV12-3 or TRBV12-4 to TRBJ1-6; D is undetermined. The CDR3 extends over 15 amino acids. V was cut by 6 bases and J by 6 bases, with 15 bases left in between. CDR3 sequence: CASRDGLWGNSPLHF. Written as DNA, the CDR3 is TGTGCCAGCAGAGACGGACTGTGGGGTAATTCACCCCTCCACTTT.

The chain uses TRBV29-1 and TRBJ2-5; unclear D gene. V was pared by 2 bases and J by 7 bases, with 11 bases between. The germline CDR1 and CDR2 sequences are SQVTM and ANQGSEA. CDR3 length equals 12 residues. CDR3 in amino acids: CSVESYQATQYF. CDR3 nucleotide sequence: TGCAGCGTTGAATCCTACCAGGCGACCCAGTACTTC. Based on the CDR3 plus reference TRBV29-1 and TRBJ2-5, the full variable domain is SAVISQKPSRDICQRGTSLTIQCQVDSQVTMMFWYRQQPGQSLTLIATANQGSEATYESGFVIDKFPISRPNLTFSTLTVSNMSPEDSSIYLCSVESYQATQYFGPGTRLLVL.

This clonotype was picked up one time. The chain links TRBV3-1 to TRBJ2-7; D possibly corresponds to TRBD2 (5 bases). The V gene lost 0 bases and the J gene lost 2 bases, with 11 bases spanning the gap. The germline V gene encodes CDR1 LGHDT and CDR2 YNNKEL (reference sequence). The CDR3 consists of 15 residues. DNA of the CDR3: TGTGCCAGCAGCCAAGAGGGGAGTGTTGCCTACGAGCAGTACTTC. Translated: CASSQEGSVAYEQYF.

In its sample, this clonotype was seen a few times. This chain links TRBV7-2 with TRBJ2-3; TRBD2 aligns across 7 bases. Germline CDR1 SGHTA, CDR2 FQGNSA. V lost 5 bases to trimming and J lost 4 bases; unmatched junction nucleotides: 9. This CDR3 comprises 15 residues. The CDR3 loop is CASSPGTILADTQYF. DNA for the CDR3: TGTGCCAGCAGCCCCGGGACTATCCTCGCAGATACGCAGTATTTT.

The rearrangement joins TRBV20-1 to TRBJ2-7; D is possibly TRBD2 (5 bases). In germline, CDR1 is DFQATT, CDR2 SNEGSKA (reference sequence). The CDR3 has 11 amino acids. V was pared by 6 bases and J by 2 bases, with 8 bases between. The CDR3 sequence is CSASGAYEQYF. The CDR3 DNA reads TGCAGTGCCTCCGGGGCCTACGAGCAGTACTTC.

The V call is TRBV3-1, the J call TRBJ2-5, with D perhaps assigned TRBD1 or TRBD2 (6 bases each). CDR1 and CDR2 from the germline V gene are LGHDT and YNNKEL (reference sequence). The CDR3 covers 16 residues. Trimming shortened V by 7 bases and J by 3 bases, and 21 bases separated the two germline ends. The CDR3 protein is CASNRRQRGGKETQYF. In DNA form, the CDR3 reads TGTGCCAGCAACCGTAGACAGCGAGGGGGGAAAGAGACCCAGTACTTC.